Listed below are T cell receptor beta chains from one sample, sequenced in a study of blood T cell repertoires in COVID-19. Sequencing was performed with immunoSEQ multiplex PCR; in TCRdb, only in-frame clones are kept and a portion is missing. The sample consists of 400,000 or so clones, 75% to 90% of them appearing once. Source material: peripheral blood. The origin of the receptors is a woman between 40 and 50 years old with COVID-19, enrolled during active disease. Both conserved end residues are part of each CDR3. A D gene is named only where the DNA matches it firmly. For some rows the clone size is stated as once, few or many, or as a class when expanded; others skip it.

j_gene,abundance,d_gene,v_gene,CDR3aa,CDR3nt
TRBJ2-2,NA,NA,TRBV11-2,CASSSSTGNTGELFF,TGTGCCAGCAGCTCGTCGACAGGAAACACCGGGGAGCTGTTTTTT
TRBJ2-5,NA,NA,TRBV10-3,CAISLQEYQETQYF,TGTGCCATCAGCTTACAGGAGTACCAAGAGACCCAGTACTTC
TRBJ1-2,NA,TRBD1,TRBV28,CASSTVPGQGSYGYTF,TGTGCCAGCAGTACTGTACCGGGACAGGGGTCCTATGGCTACACCTTC
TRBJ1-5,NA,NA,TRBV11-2,CASSMGTLSNQPQHF,TGTGCCAGCAGCATGGGGACACTTAGCAATCAGCCCCAGCATTTT
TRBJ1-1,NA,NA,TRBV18,CASSPDIRSTEGTFF,TGTGCCAGCTCACCAGATATTAGGTCGACAGAAGGAACTTTCTTT
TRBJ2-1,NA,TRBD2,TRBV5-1,CASSQGGGRRYNEQFF,TGCGCCAGCAGCCAGGGCGGCGGGAGGAGATACAATGAGCAGTTCTTC
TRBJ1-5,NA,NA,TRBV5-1,CASSLRGNQPQHF,TGCGCCAGCAGCTTGAGAGGGAATCAGCCCCAGCATTTT
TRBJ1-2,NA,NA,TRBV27,CASSPRGGVYGYTF,TGTGCCAGCAGTCCCCGGGGGGGGGTCTATGGCTACACCTTC
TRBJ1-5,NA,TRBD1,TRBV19,CASTKTGVNQPQHF,TGTGCCAGTACCAAGACAGGGGTCAATCAGCCCCAGCATTTT
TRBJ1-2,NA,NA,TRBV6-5,CASVYSFGGYTF,TGTGCCAGCGTCTACTCGTTTGGTGGCTACACCTTC
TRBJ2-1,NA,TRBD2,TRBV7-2,CASSPHGGSEQFF,TGTGCCAGCAGCCCACACGGCGGGAGCGAGCAGTTCTTC
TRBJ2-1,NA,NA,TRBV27,CASSSPTNEQFF,TGTGCCAGCAGTTCACCGACAAATGAGCAGTTCTTC
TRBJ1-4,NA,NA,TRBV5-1,CASSFGAGEEKLFF,TGCGCCAGCAGCTTTGGCGCAGGGGAAGAAAAACTGTTTTTT
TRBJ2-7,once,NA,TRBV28,CASSLAARVPYEQYF,TGTGCCAGCAGTTTGGCGGCCAGGGTACCCTACGAGCAGTACTTC
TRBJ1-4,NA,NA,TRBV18,CASSPRGTNEKLFF,TGTGCCAGCTCACCACGAGGTACGAATGAAAAACTGTTTTTT
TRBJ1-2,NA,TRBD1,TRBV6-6,CASSDRGSYGYTF,TGTGCCAGCAGCGACAGGGGGTCTTATGGCTACACCTTC
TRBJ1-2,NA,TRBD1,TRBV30,CAWETGIRATYGYTF,TGTGCCTGGGAGACAGGGATCAGGGCCACCTATGGCTACACCTTC
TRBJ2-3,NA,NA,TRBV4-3,CASSQERRLLYF,TGCGCCAGCAGCCAAGAGAGGAGACTCTTGTATTTT
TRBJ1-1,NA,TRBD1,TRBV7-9,CASSSQGDTEAFF,TGTGCCAGCAGCTCCCAGGGGGACACTGAAGCTTTCTTT
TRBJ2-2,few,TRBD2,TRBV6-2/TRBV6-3,CASSPGRGSGELFF,TGTGCCAGCAGCCCCGGGAGGGGGTCCGGGGAGCTGTTTTTT